The 12 T cell receptor beta chains given below trace back to one sample, sequenced in a study of T cells after yellow fever vaccination. TCRdb itself ran the 5' RACE reads through MiXCR, one entry per CDR3 protein. The table has roughly 340,000 distinct CDR3 sequences, approximately 3.9% seen once. Specimen: PBMCs, collected 5 days after the yellow fever booster vaccination. The receptor set was obtained from a man aged 18-30 years who received the YFV17D yellow fever vaccine.

The rearrangement uses TRBV7-9 and TRBJ1-1, with unresolved D. The CDR3 contains 15 residues. V was cut by 5 bases and J by 4 bases, with 17 bases left in between. Germline CDR1 reads SEHNR; CDR2 reads FQNEAQ (reference sequence). CDR3: CASSPSLGSITEAFF. The CDR3, as DNA: TGTGCCAGCAGCCCCTCGCTGGGCAGCATCACTGAAGCTTTCTTT.

This clonotype was detected many times. This rearrangement joins TRBV5-1 to TRBJ1-5; D gene unclear. V lost 0 bases to trimming and J lost 5 bases, with 6 bases between them. The CDR3 is 13 residues long. The germline gives CDR1 SGHRS, CDR2 YFSETQ. CDR3 DNA sequence: TGCGCCAGCAGCTTGGCTCCGCATCAGCCCCAGCATTTT. It yields the protein CASSLAPHQPQHF.

This clonotype turned up a few times. A junction boundary mismatches the germline segment, possibly from a read error. J is TRBJ2-1 and V is TRBV3-1, with TRBD2 identical over 9 bases. Germline V gene lookup returns CDR1 LGHDT and CDR2 YNNKEL (reference sequence). The CDR3 runs to 15 residues. The CDR3, as DNA: TGCGCCAGCAGCCGAGCCGCTAGCGGGAACAATGAGCAGTTCTTC. It yields the protein CASSRAASGNNEQFF.

This clonotype appeared many times. V is TRBV28 and J is TRBJ2-7; no reliable D call. Germline CDR1 MDHEN, CDR2 SYDVKM. V was pared by 4 bases and J by 3 bases, with 7 bases between. This CDR3 is 12 amino acids long. DNA of the CDR3: TGTGCCAGCAGTTCGACAAACTACGAGCAGTACGTC. It codes for CASSSTNYEQYV.

The sample holds many counts of this clonotype. CDR3 sequence (DNA): TGTGCCAGCAGCTTAGACGGGGGGGCTACGGATACGCAGTATTTT. The encoded protein is CASSLDGGATDTQYF. The chain employs TRBV7-9 and TRBJ2-3, with TRBD2 matching 8 bases. V shed 1 base and J 6 bases; nucleotides not matched to a gene: 6. CDR3 length: 15 amino acids. Germline lookup yields CDR1 SEHNR and CDR2 FQNEAQ (reference sequence).

V and J are TRBV5-1 and TRBJ1-4; weak D call: TRBD1 (6 bases). CDR3 length: 14 residues. Germline CDR1 SGHRS, CDR2 YFSETQ. With 4 bases removed from V and 12 bases from J, the gap between germline ends came to 19 bases. The CDR3 loop reads CASSPGAGAPELFF. The DNA of the CDR3 is TGCGCCAGCAGCCCGGGGGCAGGGGCCCCGGAACTGTTTTTT. Full variable domain (remainder filled in from reference TRBV5-1 and TRBJ1-4): KAGVTQTPRYLIKTRGQQVTLSCSPISGHRSVSWYQQTPGQGLQFLFEYFSETQRNKGNFPGRFSGRQFSNSRSEMNVSTLELGDSALYLCASSPGAGAPELFFGSGTQLSVL.

This clonotype turned up a few times. V usage is TRBV5-1 and J usage is TRBJ2-3; D is uncertain. V gave up 0 bases and J gave up 1 base, with 12 bases separating them. This CDR3 spans 16 amino acids. CDR1 and CDR2 from the germline V gene are SGHRS and YFSETQ. The CDR3 DNA follows: TGCGCCAGCAGCTTGGCCCCGACATGGGGCACAGATACGCAGTATTTT. This encodes CASSLAPTWGTDTQYF.

The rearrangement uses TRBV7-2 and TRBJ2-7; 7 nucleotides match TRBD1. V trimming: 6 bases; J trimming: 2 bases; junction bases outside the gene matches: 7. Germline lookup yields CDR1 SGHTA and CDR2 FQGNSA. The CDR3 is made up of 14 amino acids. The CDR3 here is CASSGDSWTYEQYF. CDR3 nucleotide sequence: TGTGCCAGCAGTGGGGACAGTTGGACCTACGAGCAGTACTTC. Full variable domain (remainder filled in from reference TRBV7-2 and TRBJ2-7): GAGVSQSPSNKVTEKGKDVELRCDPISGHTALYWYRQSLGQGLEFLIYFQGNSAPDKSGLPSDRFSAERTGGSVSTLTIQRTQQEDSAVYLCASSGDSWTYEQYFGPGTRLTVT.

This clonotype has just a few counts. This chain joins TRBV12-3 or TRBV12-4 and TRBJ1-2; D gene uncertain. The CDR3 has 13 residues. V dropped 5 bases and J dropped 8 bases, with 15 bases sitting between them. The CDR3 nucleotides are TGTGCCAGCAGTCTTGTACGGACCGAGGGCTACACCTTC. Its translation is CASSLVRTEGYTF.

The chain combines TRBV18 with TRBJ2-7; D unclear. The CDR3 is made up of 13 amino acids. Germline V gene lookup returns CDR1 KGHSH and CDR2 LQKENI. V was pared by 3 bases and J by 0 bases, with 6 bases between. CDR3 DNA sequence: TGTGCCAGCTCACCCCAAAACTCCTACGAGCAGTACGTC. Translation: CASSPQNSYEQYV.

This clonotype was counted only a few times. The V call is TRBV29-1, the J call TRBJ2-1; TRBD1 agrees at 8 bases. Germline assignment: CDR1 SQVTM and CDR2 ANQGSEA. The CDR3 has 17 amino acids. Trimming took 5 bases from V and 5 from J; bases not matched to a gene: 17. Written as DNA, the CDR3 is TGCAGCGTTTTGGGATTGGCCGGGACAGGTGACGACAATGAGCAGTTCTTC. Translated, it gives CSVLGLAGTGDDNEQFF.

The chain combines TRBV5-1 with TRBJ2-1; TRBD1 might be the D (6 bases). Germline CDR1 SGHRS, CDR2 YFSETQ. V gave up 1 base and J gave up 9 bases, with 17 bases separating them. The CDR3 loop spans 15 amino acids. DNA of the CDR3: TGCGCCAGCAGCTTGACAGGCCAGGGGTATACTGAGCAGTTCTTC. Translation: CASSLTGQGYTEQFF.